This TCR beta chain was obtained from a study of T cells after yellow fever vaccination. V lost 6 bases to trimming and J lost 5 bases, with 10 bases between them. Per the germline V gene, CDR1 is SNHLY and CDR2 is FYNNEI. The CDR3 runs 12 residues. This clonotype was counted between two and nine times. TCRdb re-called the 5' RACE reads with MiXCR, one entry per CDR3 protein. The sample records 250,000 to 300,000 distinct CDR3 sequences, around 9.3% being singletons. This material consisted of CD4+ T cells sorted from PBMCs, taken 5 days after the yellow fever booster vaccination. V gene TRBV2 combines with J gene TRBJ2-5, with no clear D. The clonotype originates from a man between 18 and 29 years old who received the YFV17D yellow fever vaccine. The CDR3 here is CASRPPAETQYF. The DNA of the CDR3 is TGTGCCAGCAGGCCCCCTGCGGAGACCCAGTACTTC. The variable domain in full, with the rest retrieved from reference TRBV2 and TRBJ2-5, is EPEVTQTPSHQVTQMGQEVILRCVPISNHLYFYWYRQILGQKVEFLVSFYNNEISEKSEIFDDQFSVERPDGSNFTLKIRSTKLEDSAMYFCASRPPAETQYFGPGTRLLVL.